This T cell receptor beta chain was found in a study of T cell changes during pregnancy in multiple sclerosis. Using immunoSEQ multiplex PCR, the repertoire was profiled, and TCRdb retains in-frame clones only, with some absent. In the table there are about 120,000 clones, 90% to 95% of which are singletons. Per germline, CDR1 SGHDN and CDR2 FVKESK. The CDR3 is 15 amino acids. The germline V and J ends were trimmed by 0 bases and 4 bases, with 12 bases remaining between them. The chain links TRBV14 to TRBJ1-2; no clear D. This receptor was identified in a female donor with multiple sclerosis, enrolled in a pregnancy study. The sample in question was peripheral blood, obtained before pregnancy. The CDR3, as DNA: TGTGCCAGCAGCCAAGAGTCGGGAGAGATCTATGGCTACACCTTC. It encodes CASSQESGEIYGYTF. The full variable domain, rest sourced from reference TRBV14 and TRBJ1-2, is EAGVTQFPSHSVIEKGQTVTLRCDPISGHDNLYWYRRVMGKEIKFLLHFVKESKQDESGMPNNRFLAERTGGTYSTLKVQPAELEDSGVYFCASSQESGEIYGYTFGSGTRLTVV.